This T cell receptor beta chain derives from a study of response to subunit inactivated influenza vaccine. Study-wide points: Seasonal influenza vaccination, on each occasion, was suggested by the authors to recruit few new T cells.

TCRdb re-analysed the RT-PCR reads in MiXCR, keeping a single row per CDR3 protein. The profile shows hundreds of thousands of distinct CDR3 sequences, roughly 13% of them singletons. This clonotype was seen a few times. What it recognizes is unknown. Germline values: CDR1 GTSNPN, CDR2 SVGIG (reference sequence). This CDR3 is 14 amino acids long. Trimming at V came to 2 bases and at J to 6 bases, leaving 9 bases not matched to a gene. The chain recombines TRBV30 with TRBJ2-7; the match to TRBD1 covers 8 bases. The input for sequencing was PBMCs from blood, taken about 40 days after vaccination. The TCR was taken from a man between 45 and 60 years old who received an inactivated influenza vaccine. The CDR3 here is CAWSQGASFSEQYF. The CDR3 DNA reads as TGTGCCTGGAGTCAGGGGGCGTCTTTTAGCGAGCAGTACTTC. The whole variable domain, remainder taken from reference TRBV30 and TRBJ2-7, is SQTIHQWPATLVQPVGSPLSLECTVEGTSNPNLYWYRQAAGRGLQLLFYSVGIGQISSEVPQNLSASRPQDRQFILSSKKLLLSDSGFYLCAWSQGASFSEQYFGPGTRLTVT.